The entry below describes one TCR beta chain. CDR3 length: 16 amino acids. Germline V CDR1 and CDR2: LNHDA, SQIVND (reference sequence). V lost 3 bases to trimming and J lost 1 base, with 15 bases between them. The method was immunoSEQ multiplex PCR; TCRdb's version includes in-frame clones alone and lacks a portion of them. Among 650,000 to 950,000 clones listed, roughly 88% were seen once. The sample is drawn from a study of shared T cell receptors in the human thymus. The sample also formed part of further work on human thymus T cells. That investigation notes: Having corrective surgery for congenital heart defects, healthy Finnish infants were the ones who donated. Resections that were taken during corrective heart surgery supplied the thymus tissue. Across thymic and blood repertoires, the usage of V and J genes appeared to be biased. Thymic repertoires of unrelated individuals were reported in related research to overlap highly.

The receptor was isolated from a girl under three years old with a congenital heart defect. The sequenced material came from thymocytes. The V and J genes are TRBV19 and TRBJ1-1; maybe TRBD1 (5 bases). CDR3 in amino acids: CASSILGRGKNTEAFF. The CDR3 nucleotides read TGTGCCAGTAGTATTTTGGGGCGGGGGAAGAACACTGAAGCTTTCTTT.